The T cell receptor beta chain under discussion was sequenced for a study of T-cell memory formation after mild COVID-19. 5'RACE primed at constant segments yielded TCR alpha and TCR beta cDNA libraries bearing sample barcodes and UMIs. TCRdb reanalysed the 5' RACE reads using MiXCR and keeps one entry per CDR3 protein. The data contain approximately 250,000 distinct CDR3 sequences, roughly 17% of them seen just once; the ten biggest clones take up 22%. V was cut by 4 bases and J by 11 bases, with 12 bases left in between. The V gene's germline CDR1 is SGHDT and CDR2 YYEEEE. This CDR3 region has 12 residues.

The material sequenced was PBMCs or a T cell subset sorted from them (not recorded which). The J gene is TRBJ1-4, the V gene TRBV5-6; D gene uncertain. The clonotype was recovered from a man aged 18 to 35 who had mild COVID-19 (a few samples of this study predate the infection). Cell type and time point are not known. CDR3 region: CASSGMAAKLFF. CDR3 bases: TGTGCCAGCAGCGGCATGGCAGCCAAACTGTTTTTT.